The rows below give T cell receptor beta chains drawn from one sample of a study of long-term antiretroviral therapy in people with HIV. The method was immunoSEQ multiplex PCR; TCRdb's version includes in-frame clones alone and lacks a portion of them. This sample has over 25,000 clones; around 93% occur once, and the top ten carry 2.5% to 3%. This specimen was unsorted PBMCs, taken just over 7.3 years after starting antiretroviral therapy. These receptors were taken from a middle-aged man with HIV. Both conserved end residues are part of each CDR3. A D gene is named only where the DNA matches it firmly. Not every row has a clone size; where given, it reads once, few, many or a size class.

TRBV15	TRBD1	-	TRBJ2-7	CATSRTTGTVNEQYF	TGTGCCACCAGCAGAACTACCGGGACAGTCAACGAGCAGTACTTC
TRBV6-5	-	-	TRBJ2-7	CASSEPLFEQYF	TGTGCCAGCAGTGAACCCCTATTCGAGCAGTACTTC
TRBV19	TRBD1	-	TRBJ1-1	CASSAGQGLGNTEAFF	TGTGCCAGTAGTGCGGGACAGGGGCTAGGGAACACTGAAGCTTTCTTT
TRBV7-2	-	-	TRBJ1-6	CASSLGGTLHF	TGTGCCAGCAGCTTAGGGGGTACCCTCCACTTT
TRBV7-7	TRBD1	-	TRBJ2-1	CASSPDRVNEQFF	TGTGCCAGCAGCCCGGACAGGGTAAATGAGCAGTTCTTC
TRBV6-5	TRBD1	-	TRBJ2-7	CASSYSDRDYEQYF	TGTGCCAGCAGTTACTCGGACAGGGACTACGAGCAGTACTTC
TRBV6-1	-	-	TRBJ1-6	CASSAGPYNSPLHF	TGTGCCAGCAGTGCGGGACCGTATAATTCACCCCTCCACTTT
TRBV6-5	-	-	TRBJ1-1	CASSAGTVNTEAFF	TGTGCCAGCAGTGCCGGGACGGTGAACACTGAAGCTTTCTTT
TRBV6-6	TRBD1	-	TRBJ1-4	CASRRDSTNEKLFF	TGTGCCAGCAGGCGGGACAGTACCAATGAAAAACTGTTTTTT
TRBV27	-	-	TRBJ1-6	CASSLNNYPGYSPLHF	TGTGCCAGCAGTTTAAATAATTATCCGGGGTATTCACCCCTCCACTTT
TRBV9	TRBD1	-	TRBJ2-7	CASSTGTGAIYEQYF	TGTGCCAGCAGCACCGGGACAGGGGCTATTTACGAGCAGTACTTC
TRBV7-2	TRBD1	-	TRBJ1-4	CASSLYRGGNEKLFF	TGTGCCAGCAGCCTTTACAGGGGGGGTAATGAAAAACTGTTTTTT
TRBV5-1	-	once	TRBJ2-1	CASSTERSGSLGFF	TGCGCCAGCAGCACAGAGAGAAGTGGTAGTCTTGGGTTCTTC
TRBV9	TRBD1	-	TRBJ1-2	CASSGTGQRSYGYTF	TGTGCCAGCAGCGGAACGGGACAGAGAAGCTATGGCTACACCTTC
TRBV18	TRBD2	few	TRBJ2-7	CASSRSVAGDLSYEQYF	TGTGCCAGCTCCCGCAGTGTAGCGGGGGACCTATCCTACGAGCAGTACTTC
TRBV5-1	-	-	TRBJ2-2	CASSLETLGRTGELFF	TGCGCCAGCAGCTTAGAAACCCTTGGGCGGACCGGGGAGCTGTTTTTT
TRBV7-3	TRBD1	-	TRBJ1-1	CASSWTGLNTEAFF	TGTGCCAGCAGCTGGACAGGGTTAAACACTGAAGCTTTCTTT
TRBV5-4	-	-	TRBJ2-3	CASSWGSTDTQYF	TGTGCCAGCAGCTGGGGTTCGACAGATACGCAGTATTTT
TRBV11-2	-	once	TRBJ2-3	CASSLGGVGTDTQYF	TGTGCCAGCAGCTTAGGGGGGGTGGGAACAGATACGCAGTATTTT
TRBV6-5	TRBD2	-	TRBJ2-3	CASSQSGATDTQYF	TGTGCCAGCAGTCAAAGCGGGGCCACAGATACGCAGTATTTT
TRBV6-5	TRBD1	once	TRBJ1-5	CASSRTGESQPQHF	TGTGCCAGCAGCCGGACAGGGGAAAGTCAGCCCCAGCATTTT
TRBV30	-	-	TRBJ2-3	CAWTPGRGLGTDTQYF	TGTGCCTGGACCCCCGGGCGGGGACTGGGCACAGATACGCAGTATTTT
TRBV7-9	TRBD1	once	TRBJ1-5	CASSFSPDRGDQPQHF	TGTGCCAGCAGCTTCTCCCCGGACAGGGGGGACCAGCCCCAGCATTTT
TRBV29-1	TRBD1	-	TRBJ2-7	CSVRMTGYDEQYF	TGCAGCGTCCGAATGACAGGGTACGACGAGCAGTACTTC
TRBV7-9	TRBD1	-	TRBJ1-4	CASSSTGLAEKLFF	TGTGCCAGCAGCTCGACAGGGTTGGCTGAAAAACTGTTTTTT
TRBV18	TRBD2	-	TRBJ2-7	CASSNQGLAYEQYF	TGTGCCAGCTCTAACCAGGGACTAGCTTACGAGCAGTACTTC
TRBV18	TRBD1	-	TRBJ1-2	CASSPRDRGFGYTF	TGTGCCAGCTCACCAAGGGACAGGGGATTTGGCTACACCTTC
TRBV27	TRBD1	-	TRBJ2-7	CASSETGPYEQYF	TGTGCCAGCAGTGAGACAGGGCCCTACGAGCAGTACTTC
TRBV5-3	TRBD1	once	TRBJ1-6	CARSSGAGTGHSPLHF	TGTGCCAGAAGCTCCGGGGCCGGGACAGGGCATTCACCCCTCCACTTT
TRBV19	TRBD2	-	TRBJ2-1	CASSRGLANEQFF	TGTGCCAGTAGTAGGGGACTAGCGAATGAGCAGTTCTTC
TRBV11-2	-	-	TRBJ1-1	CASSLDGMNTEAFF	TGTGCCAGCAGCTTAGACGGAATGAACACTGAAGCTTTCTTT
TRBV5-1	-	-	TRBJ2-7	CASSLEGGGAYEQYF	TGCGCCAGCAGCTTGGAGGGGGGTGGCGCCTACGAGCAGTACTTC
TRBV5-6	TRBD1	-	TRBJ1-4	CASSSPGRGPDEKLFF	TGTGCCAGCAGTTCCCCGGGAAGGGGGCCCGATGAAAAACTGTTTTTT
TRBV28	-	-	TRBJ1-2	CASNPGVNYGYTF	TGTGCCAGCAACCCAGGTGTCAACTATGGCTACACCTTC
TRBV6-5	TRBD1	-	TRBJ1-4	CASSYSRGQGGEKLFF	TGTGCCAGCAGTTACTCGAGGGGACAGGGGGGTGAAAAACTGTTTTTT
TRBV11-2	TRBD1	-	TRBJ2-3	CASSLDLGTGEDTQYF	TGTGCCAGCAGCTTAGATCTTGGGACAGGGGAAGATACGCAGTATTTT
TRBV27	-	-	TRBJ1-1	CASSLQGRGTEAFF	TGTGCCAGCAGTTTACAGGGAAGGGGCACTGAAGCTTTCTTT
TRBV6-5	-	once	TRBJ2-4	CASSYDQKNIQYF	TGTGCCAGCAGTTACGACCAGAAAAACATTCAGTACTTC
TRBV4-1	TRBD2	-	TRBJ2-1	CASSPYGSGGNNEQFF	TGCGCCAGCAGCCCCTATGGTAGCGGGGGGAACAATGAGCAGTTCTTC
TRBV5-5	-	-	TRBJ2-3	CASSLEPQGRTDTQYF	TGTGCCAGCAGCTTGGAACCGCAGGGGAGAACAGATACGCAGTATTTT
TRBV7-2	-	-	TRBJ1-1	CASRRSGVEAEAFF	TGTGCCAGCAGACGATCAGGGGTGGAGGCTGAAGCTTTCTTT
TRBV13	-	-	TRBJ2-7	CASSSRVLPYEQYF	TGTGCCAGCAGCTCGAGGGTGTTGCCCTACGAGCAGTACTTC
TRBV27	-	-	TRBJ2-5	CATSPGTYQETQYF	TGTGCCACAAGCCCCGGGACGTACCAAGAGACCCAGTACTTC
TRBV1	-	-	TRBJ2-1	CTSSRGLAGQSYNEQFF	TGCACCAGCAGCCGGGGACTAGCGGGACAATCCTACAATGAGCAGTTCTTC
TRBV18	-	once	TRBJ2-2	CASSPRGGLTGELFF	TGTGCCAGCTCACCCCGCGGGGGCCTCACCGGGGAGCTGTTTTTT
TRBV19	TRBD1	-	TRBJ1-1	CASNRGAEAFF	TGTGCCAGTAACAGGGGAGCTGAAGCTTTCTTT
TRBV4-3	-	-	TRBJ2-6	CASSQEPPKTSGANVLTF	TGCGCCAGCAGCCAAGAGCCCCCTAAAACGTCTGGGGCCAACGTCCTGACTTTC
TRBV30	-	-	TRBJ2-2	CAWRHTGELFF	TGTGCCTGGAGGCACACCGGGGAGCTGTTTTTT
TRBV29-1	TRBD1	-	TRBJ1-2	CSAASTGANYGYTF	TGCAGCGCAGCATCGACAGGGGCAAACTATGGCTACACCTTC
TRBV30	-	-	TRBJ2-2	CAWRPGPGSTGELFF	TGTGCCTGGAGACCCGGGCCCGGGTCCACCGGGGAGCTGTTTTTT
TRBV25-1	-	-	TRBJ2-5	CASSGGGGLEQYF	TGTGCCAGCAGTGGGGGTGGAGGACTGGAGCAGTACTTC
TRBV6-4	TRBD1	-	TRBJ2-7	CASSDGDRGFSYEQYF	TGTGCCAGCAGTGACGGGGACAGGGGGTTCTCCTACGAGCAGTACTTC
TRBV10-3	-	-	TRBJ2-7	CAISESAGPGAEQYF	TGTGCCATCAGTGAGTCGGCAGGTCCTGGGGCCGAGCAGTACTTC
TRBV28	-	-	TRBJ2-7	CASRTGVVEQYF	TGTGCCAGCAGGACTGGAGTCGTCGAGCAGTACTTC
TRBV9	-	-	TRBJ2-3	CASSVASRGTDTQYF	TGTGCCAGCAGCGTAGCTTCCCGGGGCACAGATACGCAGTATTTT
TRBV5-4	TRBD1	-	TRBJ1-5	CASSLGRQGVRYSNQPQHF	TGTGCCAGCAGCTTGGGGAGGCAGGGGGTCCGTTATAGCAATCAGCCCCAGCATTTT
TRBV30	-	-	TRBJ2-7	CAWSASTSYEQYF	TGTGCCTGGAGTGCCTCTACCTCCTACGAGCAGTACTTC
TRBV4-2	-	-	TRBJ1-4	CASSQGGETGRFNEKLFF	TGTGCCAGCAGCCAAGGGGGCGAGACAGGACGGTTTAATGAAAAACTGTTTTTT
TRBV5-3	-	-	TRBJ2-7	CASSQGGGSYEQYF	TGTGCCAGCAGCCAAGGCGGCGGATCCTACGAGCAGTACTTC